The 10 T cell receptor beta chains in this list originate from one sample, sequenced in a study of blood T cell repertoires in COVID-19. Some clones are missing from TCRdb's copy, which holds only in-frame ones; the method was immunoSEQ multiplex PCR. The sample holds 100,000 to 150,000 clones, about 89% seen once. Sample: peripheral blood. Receptor source: a man between 60 and 75 years old with COVID-19, enrolled during active disease.

The table lists this clone with a count of one. J is TRBJ1-1 and V is TRBV19; 8 positions agree with TRBD1. The CDR3 has 14 residues. V was pared by 5 bases and J by 6 bases, with 8 bases of the junction left unmatched. From germline, CDR1 is LNHDA and CDR2 SQIVND (reference sequence). The CDR3 coding sequence is TGTGCCAGTAGTTCCCGGACAGGGAGGTCTGAAGCTTTCTTT. Encoded protein: CASSSRTGRSEAFF.

The rearrangement uses TRBV7-3 and TRBJ1-1; 10 nucleotides line up with TRBD1. The trim removed 5 bases at V and 7 bases at J, leaving 4 bases unmatched. The germline CDR1 and CDR2 sequences are SGHTA and FQGTGA. CDR3 length: 13 residues. CDR3 loop: CASSRRDRGEAFF. CDR3 nucleotides: TGTGCCAGCAGCCGCCGGGACAGGGGTGAAGCTTTCTTT.

The chain recombines TRBV27 with TRBJ1-1; possible D gene TRBD1, 6 bases. Trimming removed 5 bases from V and 3 bases from J, with 19 bases in between. Germline values: CDR1 MNHEY, CDR2 SMNVEV (reference sequence). The CDR3 loop spans 16 amino acids. The DNA of the CDR3 is TGTGCCAGCAGTGCCCGGCAGGGTCAGGGGCACACTGAAGCTTTCTTT. It encodes CASSARQGQGHTEAFF.

The rearrangement links TRBV30 to TRBJ2-5; possibly TRBD2 for D (6 bases). In germline, CDR1 is GTSNPN, CDR2 SVGIG (reference sequence). V lost 2 bases and J 5 bases, leaving 15 bases between the germline ends. The CDR3 contains 14 residues. The CDR3 is CAWSTEGLKETQYF. CDR3 bases: TGTGCCTGGAGTACGGAGGGGTTGAAGGAGACCCAGTACTTC.

The chain is built from TRBV6-2 or TRBV6-3 and TRBJ1-5, with 7 bases identical to TRBD1. J was trimmed by 5 bases and V by 5 bases; bases with no gene match: 9. CDR1 is MNHEY, CDR2 SVGEGT, per germline. The length of the CDR3 is 15 residues. The chain's CDR3 is CASSGPGQKDQPQHF. In DNA, the CDR3 is TGTGCCAGCAGTGGACCGGGACAGAAAGATCAGCCCCAGCATTTT.

This clone came up a few times. The chain couples TRBV7-8 to TRBJ1-1; no clear D gene. The CDR3 loop spans 13 amino acids. Trimming left V 0 bases short and J 5 bases short, with 7 bases between. CDR1 is SGHVS and CDR2 is FQNEAQ in the germline V gene. This CDR3 is CASSLAQRTEAFF. The CDR3 nucleotides read TGTGCCAGCAGCTTAGCCCAGCGGACTGAAGCTTTCTTT.

This chain joins TRBV29-1 and TRBJ1-3; D is possibly TRBD1 (5 bases). Germline V gives CDR1 SQVTM, CDR2 ANQGSEA. Trimming shortened V by 3 bases and J by 0 bases, and 9 bases separated the two germline ends. The CDR3 runs 14 residues. The CDR3 reads CSVDGGGSGNTIYF. The CDR3 DNA reads as TGCAGCGTTGATGGGGGGGGCTCTGGAAACACCATATATTTT.

The chain carries TRBV13 and TRBJ1-4; D unresolved. Germline V gene lookup returns CDR1 PRHDT and CDR2 FYEKMQ (reference sequence). V was shortened by 0 bases and J by 2 bases, with 4 bases between the two germline ends. This CDR3 is built from 14 residues. DNA of the CDR3: TGTGCCAGCAGCTTAGGGCGGACTAATGAAAAACTGTTTTTT. This codes for CASSLGRTNEKLFF.

The chain has TRBV7-9 and TRBJ1-2, with D possibly matching TRBD1 (5 bases). Germline CDR1 and CDR2: SEHNR and FQNEAQ (reference sequence). This CDR3 spans 14 amino acids. Trimming pared 3 bases from V and 2 bases from J, leaving 10 bases between. For the CDR3, the DNA is TGTGCCAGCAGCTTGATGGAGGGGAACTATGGCTACACCTTC. Translation gives CASSLMEGNYGYTF. The full variable domain, with the rest looked up from reference TRBV7-9 and TRBJ1-2, is DTGVSQNPRHKITKRGQNVTFRCDPISEHNRLYWYRQTLGQGPEFLTYFQNEAQLEKSRLLSDRFSAERPKGSFSTLEIQRTEQGDSAMYLCASSLMEGNYGYTFGSGTRLTVV.

The chain couples TRBV19 to TRBJ1-2; D is perhaps TRBD1 (5 bases). This CDR3 is built from 15 residues. V was trimmed by 1 base and J by 7 bases, leaving 16 bases between them. In germline, CDR1 is LNHDA, CDR2 SQIVND (reference sequence). The CDR3 protein is CASSIGSSGLGGYTF. For the CDR3, the DNA is TGTGCCAGTAGTATAGGATCCTCAGGGTTGGGTGGCTACACCTTC. Supplemented by reference TRBV19 and TRBJ1-2, the full variable domain reads DGGITQSPKYLFRKEGQNVTLSCEQNLNHDAMYWYRQDPGQGLRLIYYSQIVNDFQKGDIAEGYSVSREKKESFPLTVTSAQKNPTAFYLCASSIGSSGLGGYTFGSGTRLTVV.